This section outlines one T cell receptor beta chain sequence together with its context. This entry belongs to a study of blood T cell repertoires in COVID-19. Study summary: Samples representing acute and convalescent COVID-19 were sourced from the United States, Italy and Spain. The cDNA or gDNA used as material had been derived from T cells, B-cell-depleted T cells, or PBMCs.

Authors' data handling: Amplified reference gene primers provided the basis for estimating nucleated cell counts. Clones were read by immunoSEQ multiplex PCR, and TCRdb kept only the in-frame ones, dropping some. V, J and clone size were drawn from that table, and D and trimming were deduced from the DNA. The top ten hold roughly 6.3% of the sample, which has about 94,000 clones, around 82% seen once. CDR1 is SQVTM and CDR2 is ANQGSEA in the germline V gene. Deletions cut 4 bases from V and 5 bases from J, with 11 bases between. The CDR3 has 12 residues. This sequence originates from a man between 60 and 75 years old with acute or convalescent COVID-19. This chain joins TRBV29-1 and TRBJ2-5, with a possible D match to TRBD1 (6 bases). Sequencing input: peripheral blood. In DNA, the CDR3 is TGCAGCGTTGCGCAGGGGCGGGAGACCCAGTACTTC. It encodes CSVAQGRETQYF.